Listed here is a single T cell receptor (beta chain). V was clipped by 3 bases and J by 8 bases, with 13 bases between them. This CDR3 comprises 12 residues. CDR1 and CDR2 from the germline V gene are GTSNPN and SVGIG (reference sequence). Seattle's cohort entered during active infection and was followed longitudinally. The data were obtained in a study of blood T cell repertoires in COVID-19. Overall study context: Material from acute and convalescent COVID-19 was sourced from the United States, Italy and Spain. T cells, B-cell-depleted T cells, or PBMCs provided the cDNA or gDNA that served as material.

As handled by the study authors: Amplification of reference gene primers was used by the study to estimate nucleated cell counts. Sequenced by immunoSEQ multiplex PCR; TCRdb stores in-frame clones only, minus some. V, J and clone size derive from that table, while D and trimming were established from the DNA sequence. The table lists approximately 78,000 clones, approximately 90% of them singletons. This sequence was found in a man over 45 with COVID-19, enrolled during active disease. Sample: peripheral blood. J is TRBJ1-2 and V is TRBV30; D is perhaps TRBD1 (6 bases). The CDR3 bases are TGTGCCTGGAGCTCCAGGGGAAAGGGCTACACCTTC. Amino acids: CAWSSRGKGYTF.